This T cell receptor (beta chain) was sequenced during a study of Ad26.COV2.S vaccination and SARS-CoV-2 variants. Study in general: Donor got 5x10^10 or 1x10^11 viral particles of Ad26.COV2.S.

To note about this clone: Its specificity is not known.

Specified treatment: around 19 received Ad26.COV2.S at low or high dose, single or two shots; about 5 received placebo; per-sample allocation not given. Vaccine and placebo recipients were sampled on day 63 after the first injection. Boston provided a donor who was an adult aged 18-55 years. The data were produced by immunoSEQ multiplex PCR, yet TCRdb's version contains in-frame clones alone and is incomplete. Of more than 350,000 clones listed, 80% to 95% are singletons. Broader study findings: Reportedly, after vaccination the spike-specific CD8+ and CD4+ T cell responses displayed substantial breadth.

CDR3 size: 16 residues. Germline V CDR1 and CDR2: ENHRY, SYGVKD. V lost 5 bases to trimming and J lost 0 bases, with 14 bases between them. The rearrangement uses TRBV10-3 and TRBJ2-1; a possible D gene is TRBD2 (6 bases). The specimen was peripheral blood, collected in a trial of Ad26.COV2.S vaccine versus placebo. The sequence derives from a person aged 18-60 years who received the Ad26.COV2.S COVID-19 vaccine or a placebo. As DNA, the CDR3 is TGTGCCATCAGTTCAACCCTAGCGAGCTCCTACAATGAGCAGTTCTTC. It yields the protein CAISSTLASSYNEQFF.